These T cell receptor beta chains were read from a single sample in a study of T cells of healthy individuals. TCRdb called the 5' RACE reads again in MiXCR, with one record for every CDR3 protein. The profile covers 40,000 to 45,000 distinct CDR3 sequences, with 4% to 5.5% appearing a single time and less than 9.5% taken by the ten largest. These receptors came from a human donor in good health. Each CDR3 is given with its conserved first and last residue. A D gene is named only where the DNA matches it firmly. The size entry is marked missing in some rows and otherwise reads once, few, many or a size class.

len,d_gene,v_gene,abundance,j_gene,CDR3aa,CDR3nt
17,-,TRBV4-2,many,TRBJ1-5,CASSQERGTRNMQPQHF,TGTGCCAGCAGCCAAGAAAGGGGGACCAGGAATATGCAGCCCCAGCATTTT
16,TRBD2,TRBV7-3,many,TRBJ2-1,CASSQLAAQPPNEQFF,TGTGCCAGCAGCCAACTAGCGGCACAACCGCCCAATGAGCAGTTCTTC
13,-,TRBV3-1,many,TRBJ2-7,CASSQDPVDEQYF,TGTGCCAGCAGCCAAGATCCGGTGGACGAGCAGTACTTC
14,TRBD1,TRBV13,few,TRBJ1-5,CASSDSGGNQPQHF,TGTGCCAGCAGCGATTCAGGGGGTAATCAGCCCCAGCATTTT
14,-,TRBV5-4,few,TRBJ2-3,CASSLDPSTDTQYF,TGTGCCAGCAGCTTGGACCCGAGCACAGATACGCAGTATTTT
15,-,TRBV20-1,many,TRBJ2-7,CSARATGRDSYEQYF,TGCAGTGCTAGAGCTACCGGACGGGACTCCTACGAGCAGTACTTC
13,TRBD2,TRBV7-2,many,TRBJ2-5,CASSPRNGGSQYF,TGTGCCAGCAGCCCGAGGAACGGGGGGTCCCAGTACTTC
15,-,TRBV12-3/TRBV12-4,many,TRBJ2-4,CASSLSGLAKNIQYF,TGTGCCAGCAGTTTAAGCGGATTAGCCAAAAACATTCAGTACTTC
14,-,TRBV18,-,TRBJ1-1,CASSPPGGVTEAFF,TGTGCCAGCTCACCACCGGGCGGGGTCACTGAAGCTTTCTTT
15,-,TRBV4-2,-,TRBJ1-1,CASSQDGNDNTEAFF,TGTGCCAGCAGCCAAGATGGGAACGATAACACTGAAGCTTTCTTT
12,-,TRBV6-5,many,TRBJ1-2,CASSPWGGGYTF,TGTGCCAGCAGTCCCTGGGGGGGCGGCTACACCTTC
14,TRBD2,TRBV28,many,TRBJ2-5,CASSLAGEMETQYF,TGTGCCAGCAGTCTAGCGGGAGAAATGGAGACCCAGTACTTC
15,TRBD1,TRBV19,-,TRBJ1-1,CASSDADRASDAAFF,TGTGCCAGTAGTGATGCGGACAGGGCCTCTGACGCAGCTTTCTTT
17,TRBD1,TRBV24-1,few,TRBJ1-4,CATSVKGQGAPNEKLFF,TGTGCCACCTCGGTTAAGGGACAGGGGGCACCTAATGAAAAACTGTTTTTT
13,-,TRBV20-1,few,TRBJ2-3,CSARDPGKDTQYF,TGCAGTGCTAGAGATCCAGGGAAAGATACGCAGTATTTT
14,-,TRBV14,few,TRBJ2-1,CASSQRDLDDEQFF,TGTGCCAGCAGCCAAAGAGATCTGGATGATGAGCAGTTCTTC
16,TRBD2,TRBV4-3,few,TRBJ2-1,CASSQEAGGSYNEQFF,TGCGCCAGCAGCCAAGAAGCGGGAGGGTCCTACAATGAGCAGTTCTTC
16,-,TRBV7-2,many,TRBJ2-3,CASSLVRGRGTDTQYF,TGTGCCAGCAGCTTAGTTCGGGGCAGGGGCACAGATACGCAGTATTTT
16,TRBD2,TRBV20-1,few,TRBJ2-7,CSARGFGGRGDYEQYF,TGCAGTGCTAGAGGGTTCGGTGGGCGGGGGGACTACGAGCAGTACTTC
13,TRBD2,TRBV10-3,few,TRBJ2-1,CAIGALGGNEQFF,TGTGCCATCGGGGCGCTGGGGGGGAATGAGCAGTTCTTC
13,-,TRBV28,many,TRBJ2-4,CASRVPAKNIQYF,TGTGCCAGCAGAGTCCCAGCCAAAAACATTCAGTACTTC
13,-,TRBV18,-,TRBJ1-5,CASSPGRNQPQHF,TGTGCCAGCTCACCAGGGCGAAATCAGCCCCAGCATTTT
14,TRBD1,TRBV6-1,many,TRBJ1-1,CASTEQGGDTEAFF,TGTGCCAGCACCGAACAGGGGGGCGACACTGAAGCTTTCTTT
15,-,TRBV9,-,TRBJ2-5,CASSVAGLFEETQYF,TGTGCCAGCAGCGTAGCGGGCCTGTTTGAAGAGACCCAGTACTTC
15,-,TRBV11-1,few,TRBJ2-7,CASSSLTTSSYEQYF,TGTGCCAGCAGCTCTTTGACAACGAGCTCCTACGAGCAGTACTTC
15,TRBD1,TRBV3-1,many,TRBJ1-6,CASSPPGQVNSPLHF,TGTGCCAGCAGCCCACCGGGACAGGTTAATTCACCCCTCCACTTT
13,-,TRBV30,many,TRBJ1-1,CAWSLGDGTEAFF,TGTGCCTGGAGTCTAGGGGACGGAACTGAAGCTTTCTTT
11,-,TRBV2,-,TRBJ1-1,CASSEVPEAFF,TGTGCCAGCAGTGAAGTCCCTGAAGCTTTCTTT
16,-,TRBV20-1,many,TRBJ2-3,CSASPGQGSSTDTQYF,TGCAGTGCTTCCCCGGGGCAGGGATCTTCCACAGATACGCAGTATTTT
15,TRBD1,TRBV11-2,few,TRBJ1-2,CASSPTGGNNYGYTF,TGTGCCAGCAGCCCGACAGGGGGAAATAACTATGGCTACACCTTC
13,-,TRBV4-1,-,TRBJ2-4,CASSQVGTNIQYF,TGCGCCAGCAGCCAAGTAGGGACAAACATTCAGTACTTC
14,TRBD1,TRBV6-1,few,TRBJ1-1,CASSGGQGMLGAFF,TGTGCCAGCAGTGGGGGACAGGGAATGCTTGGAGCTTTCTTT
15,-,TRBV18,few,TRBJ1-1,CASSLGGGGNTEAFF,TGTGCCAGCTCCCTGGGCGGAGGAGGGAACACTGAAGCTTTCTTT
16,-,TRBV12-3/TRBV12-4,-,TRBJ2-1,CASTFRGTGGSAEQFF,TGTGCCAGCACGTTTAGGGGGACCGGGGGGTCCGCAGAGCAGTTCTTC
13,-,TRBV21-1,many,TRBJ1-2,CASSKAADYGYTF,TGTGCCAGCAGCAAAGCGGCTGACTATGGCTACACCTTC
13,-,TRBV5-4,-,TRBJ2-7,CASSLNVGNEQYF,TGTGCCAGCAGCTTGAATGTTGGAAACGAGCAGTACTTC
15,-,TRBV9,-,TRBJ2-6,CASSVPPSGANVLTF,TGTGCCAGCAGCGTACCCCCCTCTGGGGCCAACGTCCTGACTTTC
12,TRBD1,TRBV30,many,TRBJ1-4,CAWGQGGEKLFF,TGTGCCTGGGGACAGGGAGGTGAAAAACTGTTTTTT
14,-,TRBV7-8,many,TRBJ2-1,CASSSTERLGEQFF,TGTGCCAGCAGCTCAACAGAACGACTTGGCGAGCAGTTCTTC
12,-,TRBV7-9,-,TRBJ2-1,CASLLRANEQFF,TGTGCCAGCCTACTCCGGGCGAATGAGCAGTTCTTC
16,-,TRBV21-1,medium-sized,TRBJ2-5,CASTSGGRGLRETQYF,TGTGCCAGCACTTCAGGAGGCAGGGGGCTTCGAGAGACCCAGTACTTC
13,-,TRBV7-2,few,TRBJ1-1,CASSPSQGLEAFF,TGTGCCAGCAGCCCCAGTCAGGGTCTTGAAGCTTTCTTT
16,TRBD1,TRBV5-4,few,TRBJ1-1,CASSRGADRGDDEAFF,TGTGCCAGCAGCCGGGGGGCCGACAGGGGCGATGATGAAGCTTTCTTT
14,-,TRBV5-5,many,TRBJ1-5,CASSLAVSDQPQHF,TGTGCCAGCAGCTTGGCCGTAAGCGATCAGCCCCAGCATTTT
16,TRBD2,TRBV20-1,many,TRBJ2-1,CSARDRLAGVYNEQFF,TGCAGTGCTAGAGACCGACTAGCGGGAGTTTACAATGAGCAGTTCTTC
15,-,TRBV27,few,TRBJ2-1,CASSPRSLGANEQFF,TGTGCCAGCAGCCCGAGGTCGTTAGGGGCCAATGAGCAGTTCTTC
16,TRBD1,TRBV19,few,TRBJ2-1,CASSIADRGIVNEQFF,TGTGCCAGTAGTATAGCGGACAGGGGAATAGTCAATGAGCAGTTCTTC